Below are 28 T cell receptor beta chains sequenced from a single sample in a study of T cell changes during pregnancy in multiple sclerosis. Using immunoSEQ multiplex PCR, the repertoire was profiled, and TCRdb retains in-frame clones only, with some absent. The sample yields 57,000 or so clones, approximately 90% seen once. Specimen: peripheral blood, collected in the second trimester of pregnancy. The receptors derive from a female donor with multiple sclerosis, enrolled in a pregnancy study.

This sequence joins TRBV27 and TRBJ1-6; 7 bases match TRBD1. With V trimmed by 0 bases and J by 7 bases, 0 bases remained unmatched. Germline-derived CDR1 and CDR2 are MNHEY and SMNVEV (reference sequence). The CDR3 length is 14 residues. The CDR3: CASSLSTGNSPLHF. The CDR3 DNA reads TGTGCCAGCAGTTTATCGACAGGGAATTCACCCCTCCACTTT.

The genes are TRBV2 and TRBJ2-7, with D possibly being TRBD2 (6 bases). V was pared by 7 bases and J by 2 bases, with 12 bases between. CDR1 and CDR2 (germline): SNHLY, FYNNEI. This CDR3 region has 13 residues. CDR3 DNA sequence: TGTGCCAGCACGGGGGACGGAACCTACGAGCAGTACTTC. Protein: CASTGDGTYEQYF. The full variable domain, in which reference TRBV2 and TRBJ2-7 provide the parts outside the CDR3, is EPEVTQTPSHQVTQMGQEVILRCVPISNHLYFYWYRQILGQKVEFLVSFYNNEISEKSEIFDDQFSVERPDGSNFTLKIRSTKLEDSAMYFCASTGDGTYEQYFGPGTRLTVT.

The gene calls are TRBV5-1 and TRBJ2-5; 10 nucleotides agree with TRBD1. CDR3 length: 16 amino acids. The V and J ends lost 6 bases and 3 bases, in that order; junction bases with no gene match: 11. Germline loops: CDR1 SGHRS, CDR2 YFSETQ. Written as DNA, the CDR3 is TGCGCCAGCACCCCCGGGGACAGGGGTAAGGAAGAGACCCAGTACTTC. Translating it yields CASTPGDRGKEETQYF.

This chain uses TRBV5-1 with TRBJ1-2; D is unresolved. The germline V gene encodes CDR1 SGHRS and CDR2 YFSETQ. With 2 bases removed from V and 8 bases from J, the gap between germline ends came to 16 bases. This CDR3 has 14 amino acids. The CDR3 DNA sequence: TGCGCCAGCAGCTTAGGCGGGCTCCCGGGGGGCTACACCTTC. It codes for CASSLGGLPGGYTF.

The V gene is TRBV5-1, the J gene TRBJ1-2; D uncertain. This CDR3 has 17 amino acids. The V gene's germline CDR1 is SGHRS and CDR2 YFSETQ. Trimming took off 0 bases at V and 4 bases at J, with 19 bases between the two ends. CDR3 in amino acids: CASSLDPSYSRIYGYTF. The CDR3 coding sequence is TGCGCCAGCAGCTTGGATCCCAGTTACAGCCGAATCTATGGCTACACCTTC.

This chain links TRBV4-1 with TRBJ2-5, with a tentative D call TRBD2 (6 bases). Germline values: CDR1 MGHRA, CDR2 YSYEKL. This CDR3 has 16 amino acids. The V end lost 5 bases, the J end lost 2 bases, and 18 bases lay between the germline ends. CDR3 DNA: TGCGCCAGCAGCACAAAGGGAGGTTTCAGGCAAGAGACCCAGTACTTC. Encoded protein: CASSTKGGFRQETQYF.

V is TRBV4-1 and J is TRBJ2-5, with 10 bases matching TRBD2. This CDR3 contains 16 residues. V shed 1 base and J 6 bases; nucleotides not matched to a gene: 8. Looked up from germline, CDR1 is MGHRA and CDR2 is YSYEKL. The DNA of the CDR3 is TGCGCCAGCAGCCAAGTTGAGCGGGGGGGCCCAAAGACCCAGTACTTC. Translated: CASSQVERGGPKTQYF.

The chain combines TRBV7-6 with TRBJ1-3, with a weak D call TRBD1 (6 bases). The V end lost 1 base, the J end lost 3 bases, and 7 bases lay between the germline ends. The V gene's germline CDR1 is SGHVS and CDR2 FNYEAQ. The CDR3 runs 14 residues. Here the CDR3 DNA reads TGTGCCAGCAGCTTAGGACAGGTTGGAAACACCATATATTTT. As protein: CASSLGQVGNTIYF.

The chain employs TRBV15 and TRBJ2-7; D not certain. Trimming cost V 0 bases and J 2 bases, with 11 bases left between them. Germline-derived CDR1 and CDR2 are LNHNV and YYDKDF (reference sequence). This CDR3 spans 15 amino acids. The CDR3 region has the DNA TGTGCCACCAGCAGAGATCGGAGCAGAGCCTACGAGCAGTACTTC. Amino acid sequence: CATSRDRSRAYEQYF.

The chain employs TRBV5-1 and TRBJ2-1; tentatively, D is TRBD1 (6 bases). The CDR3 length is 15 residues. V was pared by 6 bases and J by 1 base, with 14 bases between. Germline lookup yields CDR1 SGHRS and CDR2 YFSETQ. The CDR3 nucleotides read TGCGCCAGCAACCAGGGGCCCCAGTCCTACAATGAGCAGTTCTTC. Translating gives CASNQGPQSYNEQFF.

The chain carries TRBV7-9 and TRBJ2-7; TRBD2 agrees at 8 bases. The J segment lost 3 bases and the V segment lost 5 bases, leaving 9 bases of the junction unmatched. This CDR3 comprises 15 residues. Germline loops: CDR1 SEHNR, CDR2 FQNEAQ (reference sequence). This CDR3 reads CASSLELAVFYEQYF. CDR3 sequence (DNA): TGTGCCAGCAGCCTGGAACTAGCGGTTTTCTACGAGCAGTACTTC.

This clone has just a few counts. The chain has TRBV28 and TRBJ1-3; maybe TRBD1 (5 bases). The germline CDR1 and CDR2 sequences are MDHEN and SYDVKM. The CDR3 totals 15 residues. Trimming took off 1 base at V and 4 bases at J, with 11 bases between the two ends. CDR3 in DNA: TGTGCCAGCAGTTTATTAGGGGCGCGAGGAAACACCATATATTTT. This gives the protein CASSLLGARGNTIYF.

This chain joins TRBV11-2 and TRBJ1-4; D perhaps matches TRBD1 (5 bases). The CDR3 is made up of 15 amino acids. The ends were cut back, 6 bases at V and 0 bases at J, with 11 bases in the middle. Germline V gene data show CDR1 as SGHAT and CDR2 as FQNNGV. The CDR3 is CASRKGRATNEKLFF. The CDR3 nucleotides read TGTGCCAGCAGGAAGGGGAGGGCAACTAATGAAAAACTGTTTTTT.

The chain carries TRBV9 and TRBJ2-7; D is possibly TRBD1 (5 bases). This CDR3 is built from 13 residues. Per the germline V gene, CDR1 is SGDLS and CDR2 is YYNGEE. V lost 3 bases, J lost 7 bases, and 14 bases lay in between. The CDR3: CASSADGATEQYF. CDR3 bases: TGTGCCAGCAGCGCGGATGGGGCTACGGAGCAGTACTTC.

The CDR3 coding sequence is TGCGCCAGCAGTGGTCACGGGGGGCCACCATCCTACGAGCAGTACTTC. Translation gives CASSGHGGPPSYEQYF. The chain links TRBV5-1 to TRBJ2-7, with TRBD2 as a possible D gene (7 bases). CDR1 SGHRS and CDR2 YFSETQ come from the germline V gene. This CDR3 spans 16 amino acids. V was shortened by 5 bases and J by 1 base, with 19 bases between the two germline ends.

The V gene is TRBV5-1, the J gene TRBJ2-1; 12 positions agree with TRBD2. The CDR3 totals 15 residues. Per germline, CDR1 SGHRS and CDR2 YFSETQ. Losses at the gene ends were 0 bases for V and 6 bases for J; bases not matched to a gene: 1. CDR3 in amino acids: CASSLEGLAGNEQFF. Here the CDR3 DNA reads TGCGCCAGCAGCTTGGAGGGACTAGCGGGCAATGAGCAGTTCTTC.

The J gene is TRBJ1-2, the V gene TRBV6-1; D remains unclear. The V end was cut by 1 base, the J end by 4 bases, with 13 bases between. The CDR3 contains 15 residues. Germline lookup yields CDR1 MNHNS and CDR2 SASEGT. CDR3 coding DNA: TGTGCCAGCAGTGAAGGAGGACTACTAATCTATGGCTACACCTTC. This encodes CASSEGGLLIYGYTF.

CDR3 region: CASHRVYTEAFF. CDR3 DNA: TGTGCTTCACACAGGGTTTACACTGAAGCTTTCTTT. The chain recombines TRBV6-1 with TRBJ1-1; possibly TRBD1 for D (6 bases). The CDR3 extends over 12 amino acids. In germline, CDR1 is MNHNS, CDR2 SASEGT.

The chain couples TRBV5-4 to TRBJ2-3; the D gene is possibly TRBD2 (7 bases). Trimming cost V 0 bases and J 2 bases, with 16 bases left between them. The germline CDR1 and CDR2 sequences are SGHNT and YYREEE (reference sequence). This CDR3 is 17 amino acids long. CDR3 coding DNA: TGTGCCAGCAGCTTGGCGGGGGGCCCCTCGCTCACAGATACGCAGTATTTT. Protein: CASSLAGGPSLTDTQYF. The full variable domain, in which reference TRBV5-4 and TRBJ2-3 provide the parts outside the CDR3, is ETGVTQSPTHLIKTRGQQVTLRCSSQSGHNTVSWYQQALGQGPQFIFQYYREEENGRGNFPPRFSGLQFPNYSSELNVNALELDDSALYLCASSLAGGPSLTDTQYFGPGTRLTVL.

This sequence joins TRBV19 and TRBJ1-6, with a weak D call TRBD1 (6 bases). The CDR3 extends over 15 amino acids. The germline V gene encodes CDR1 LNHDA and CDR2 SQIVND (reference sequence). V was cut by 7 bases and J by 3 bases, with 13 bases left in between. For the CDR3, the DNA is TGTGCCAGTACTCCACGGGACAACTATAATTCACCCCTCCACTTT. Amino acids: CASTPRDNYNSPLHF. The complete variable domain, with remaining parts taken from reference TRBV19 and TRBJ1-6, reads DGGITQSPKYLFRKEGQNVTLSCEQNLNHDAMYWYRQDPGQGLRLIYYSQIVNDFQKGDIAEGYSVSREKKESFPLTVTSAQKNPTAFYLCASTPRDNYNSPLHFGNGTRLTVT.

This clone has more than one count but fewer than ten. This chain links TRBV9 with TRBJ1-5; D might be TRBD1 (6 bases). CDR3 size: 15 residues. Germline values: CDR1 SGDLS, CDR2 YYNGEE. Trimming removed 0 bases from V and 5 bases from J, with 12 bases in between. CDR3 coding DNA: TGTGCCAGCAGCGTAGATGGACAGACACATCAGCCCCAGCATTTT. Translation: CASSVDGQTHQPQHF.

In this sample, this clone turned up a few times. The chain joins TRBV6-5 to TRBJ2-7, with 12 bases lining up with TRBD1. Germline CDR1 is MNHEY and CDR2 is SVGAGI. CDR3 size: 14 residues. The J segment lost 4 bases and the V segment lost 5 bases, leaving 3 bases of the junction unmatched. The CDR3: CASSEGQGAYEQYF. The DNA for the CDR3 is TGTGCCAGCAGTGAGGGACAGGGGGCGTACGAGCAGTACTTC.

CDR3 amino acids: CASRTVYRDGYTF. Written as DNA, the CDR3 is TGTGCCAGCAGAACCGTCTACAGGGATGGCTACACCTTC. The chain recombines TRBV27 with TRBJ1-2; a possible D gene is TRBD1 (6 bases). The V gene lost 6 bases and the J gene lost 6 bases, with 14 bases spanning the gap. Germline loops: CDR1 MNHEY, CDR2 SMNVEV (reference sequence). The CDR3 covers 13 residues.

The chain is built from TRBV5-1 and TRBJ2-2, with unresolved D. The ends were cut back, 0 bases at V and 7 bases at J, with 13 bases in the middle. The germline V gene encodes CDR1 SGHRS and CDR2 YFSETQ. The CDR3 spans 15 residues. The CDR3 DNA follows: TGCGCCAGCAGCTTGGGACCGGGTGTTGGCGGGGAGCTGTTTTTT. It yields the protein CASSLGPGVGGELFF.

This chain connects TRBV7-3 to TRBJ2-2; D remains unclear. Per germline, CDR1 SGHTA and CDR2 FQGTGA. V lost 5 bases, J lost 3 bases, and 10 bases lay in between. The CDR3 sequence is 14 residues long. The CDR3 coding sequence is TGTGCCAGCAGCCGAGACATCGACACCGGGGAGCTGTTTTTT. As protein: CASSRDIDTGELFF.

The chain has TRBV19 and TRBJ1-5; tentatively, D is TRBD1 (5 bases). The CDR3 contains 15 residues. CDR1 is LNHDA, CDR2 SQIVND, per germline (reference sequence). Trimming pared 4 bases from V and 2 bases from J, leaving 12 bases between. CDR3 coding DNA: TGTGCCAGTAGTAGGCGGCAGGGTGGCAATCAGCCCCAGCATTTT. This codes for CASSRRQGGNQPQHF.

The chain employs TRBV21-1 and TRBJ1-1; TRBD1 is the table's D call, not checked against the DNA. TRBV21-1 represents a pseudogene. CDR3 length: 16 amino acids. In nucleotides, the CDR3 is TGTGCCAGCAGCAAAGTCCAGGTCAGGGCCCACACTGAAGCTTTCTTT. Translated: CASSKVQVRAHTEAFF.

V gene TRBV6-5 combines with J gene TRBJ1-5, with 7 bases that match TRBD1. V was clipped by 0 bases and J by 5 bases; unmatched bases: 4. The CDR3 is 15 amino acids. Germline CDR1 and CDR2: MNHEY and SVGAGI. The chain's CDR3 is CASSYSGGADQPQHF. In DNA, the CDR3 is TGTGCCAGCAGTTACTCAGGGGGCGCGGATCAGCCCCAGCATTTT.